This T cell receptor beta chain originates from a study of blood T cell repertoires in COVID-19. Study overall: PBMCs, B-cell-depleted T cells, or T cells provided the cDNA or gDNA that made up the material.

Authors' methods: Nucleated cell counts were estimated from reference gene primer amplification. Assay used: immunoSEQ multiplex PCR; TCRdb lists only in-frame clones, some missing. V, J and clone size are taken as reported in that table, and D and trimming were inferred from the DNA itself. The sample has some 250,000 clones, roughly 80% seen once; the top ten hold 7.5%. This CDR3 has 17 amino acids. Per the germline V gene, CDR1 is GTSNPN and CDR2 is SVGIG (reference sequence). The V gene end was trimmed by 0 bases and the J gene end by 4 bases; junction bases not matched to a gene: 14. This clone showed up just once.

The sample was peripheral blood. The V call is TRBV30, the J call TRBJ2-7; TRBD1 agrees at 8 bases. The clonotype comes from a woman aged 80 or older with COVID-19, enrolled during active disease. The CDR3 DNA is TGTGCCTGGAGTGTAAGAGGAACAGGGGGGTTATTATACGAGCAGTACTTC. Protein sequence: CAWSVRGTGGLLYEQYF.